The 10 T cell receptor beta chains presented below share a single source sample, sequenced in a study of blood T cell repertoires in COVID-19. Sequencing was performed with immunoSEQ multiplex PCR; in TCRdb, only in-frame clones are kept and a portion is missing. The top ten clones hold roughly 6.7% of a sample with more than 300,000 clones, roughly nine tenths of them seen once. Sample: peripheral blood. The source of these receptors is a man between 18 and 29 years old who had recovered from COVID-19.

This chain joins TRBV13 and TRBJ2-2, with TRBD2 matching over 12 bases. The germline V gene encodes CDR1 PRHDT and CDR2 FYEKMQ (reference sequence). V shed 6 bases and J 4 bases; nucleotides not matched to a gene: 6. The CDR3 has 16 amino acids. CDR3 loop: CASRVLAGGTTGELFF. CDR3 bases: TGTGCCAGCAGGGTACTAGCGGGGGGAACCACCGGGGAGCTGTTTTTT.

This clone showed up just once. V gene TRBV4-1 combines with J gene TRBJ2-5; 7 nucleotides align to TRBD1. The V and J ends lost 2 bases and 4 bases, in that order; junction bases with no gene match: 7. The CDR3 has 15 residues. The germline gives CDR1 MGHRA, CDR2 YSYEKL. CDR3 bases: TGCGCCAGCAGCCAAAATGACAGGGCGAGAGAGACCCAGTACTTC. This gives the protein CASSQNDRARETQYF.

The chain couples TRBV27 to TRBJ2-1; D is uncertain. The CDR3 length is 14 residues. The germline V gene has CDR1 MNHEY and CDR2 SMNVEV (reference sequence). V shed 5 bases and J shed 1 base, with 9 bases lying between them. CDR3 region: CASSPTDSYNEQFF. Here the CDR3 DNA reads TGTGCCAGCAGTCCCACAGATTCCTACAATGAGCAGTTCTTC.

This chain uses TRBV4-1 with TRBJ1-2; perhaps TRBD1 as D (6 bases). This CDR3 is built from 15 residues. CDR1 is MGHRA and CDR2 is YSYEKL in the germline V gene. Trimming stripped 0 bases from V and 0 bases from J, with 8 bases between. CDR3 DNA sequence: TGCGCCAGCAGCCAAGACAGGGGAGCTAACTATGGCTACACCTTC. Its protein product is CASSQDRGANYGYTF.

The chain recombines TRBV10-3 with TRBJ2-1, with 12 bases lining up with TRBD1. J gave up 9 bases and V 6 bases, and 9 bases lay outside the gene matches. The CDR3 is 15 residues long. The germline V gene has CDR1 ENHRY and CDR2 SYGVKD. As DNA, the CDR3 is TGTGCCATCAGATGGGACAGGGGGCGATTAGGTGAGCAGTTCTTC. It translates to CAIRWDRGRLGEQFF.

The chain has TRBV7-8 and TRBJ2-7; the match to TRBD2 covers 8 bases. Germline V gene sequence: CDR1 SGHVS, CDR2 FQNEAQ. V shed 1 base, J shed 0 bases, and the junction held 8 bases outside the gene matches. CDR3 length: 17 residues. CDR3 nucleotide sequence: TGTGCCAGCAGCTTAGGATCTGCGAGCGGGAGCTCCTACGAGCAGTACTTC. This encodes CASSLGSASGSSYEQYF.

V and J are TRBV6-5 and TRBJ2-3; 7 positions match TRBD1. This CDR3 is 15 amino acids long. CDR1 is MNHEY, CDR2 SVGAGI, per germline. Trimming cost V 7 bases and J 6 bases; bases outside gene matches: 13. The CDR3 sequence is CASTRDRVYSDTQYF. The CDR3 DNA reads as TGTGCCAGCACCCGAGACAGGGTCTACTCGGATACGCAGTATTTT.

This chain connects TRBV7-9 to TRBJ2-1; weak D call: TRBD2 (7 bases). CDR3 length: 16 amino acids. Germline lookup yields CDR1 SEHNR and CDR2 FQNEAQ (reference sequence). The V end lost 1 base, the J end lost 4 bases, and 14 bases lay between the germline ends. This CDR3 is CASSLEGGPPYNEQFF. The CDR3 region has the DNA TGTGCCAGCAGCTTAGAGGGGGGGCCGCCATACAATGAGCAGTTCTTC.

The CDR3 here is CASSIDEQVHIWGYTF. The CDR3 DNA sequence: TGTGCCAGTAGTATAGACGAGCAGGTCCATATCTGGGGCTACACCTTC. This chain links TRBV19 with TRBJ1-2; D unclear. V lost 0 bases to trimming and J lost 8 bases, with 19 bases between them. The CDR3 is 16 amino acids. The V gene's germline CDR1 is LNHDA and CDR2 SQIVND (reference sequence).

V gene TRBV5-4 combines with J gene TRBJ2-3, with TRBD2 matching 9 bases. CDR3 length equals 16 residues. With 0 bases clipped from V and 0 bases from J, the junction kept 2 bases outside the gene matches. Germline CDR1 SGHNT, CDR2 YYREEE (reference sequence). The CDR3 loop is CASSLALAGSTDTQYF. DNA of the CDR3: TGTGCCAGCAGCTTGGCGCTAGCGGGGAGCACAGATACGCAGTATTTT.